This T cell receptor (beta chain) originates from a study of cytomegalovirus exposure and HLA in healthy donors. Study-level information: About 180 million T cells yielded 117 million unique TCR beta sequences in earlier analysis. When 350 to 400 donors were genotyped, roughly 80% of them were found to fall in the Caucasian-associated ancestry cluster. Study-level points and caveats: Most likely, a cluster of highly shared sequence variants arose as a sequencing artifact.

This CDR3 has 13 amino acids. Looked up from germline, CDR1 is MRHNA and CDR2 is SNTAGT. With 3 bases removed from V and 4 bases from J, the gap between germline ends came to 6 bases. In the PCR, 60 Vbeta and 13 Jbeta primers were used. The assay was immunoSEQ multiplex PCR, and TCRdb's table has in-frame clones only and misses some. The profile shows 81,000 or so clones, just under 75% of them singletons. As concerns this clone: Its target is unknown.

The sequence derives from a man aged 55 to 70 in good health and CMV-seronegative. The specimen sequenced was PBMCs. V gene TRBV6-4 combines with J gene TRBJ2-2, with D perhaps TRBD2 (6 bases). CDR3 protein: CASSETSTGELFF. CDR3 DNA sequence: TGTGCCAGCAGTGAGACTAGCACCGGGGAGCTGTTTTTT.